A single sample gave rise to the 6 T cell receptor beta chains below, sequenced in a study of Tregs in tolerant kidney transplant recipients. Profiling relied on immunoSEQ multiplex PCR, and the TCRdb table lists in-frame clones only, not all of them. Among about 240,000 clones listed, 65% to 85% were seen once. Sample: CD4+ T cells from blood. Receptor source: a human donor in good health.

This clone was counted between two and nine times. CDR3 loop: CASSLEVGIYGYTF. Here the CDR3 DNA reads TGTGCCAGCAGCTTAGAGGTGGGAATCTATGGCTACACCTTC. The V gene is TRBV7-6, the J gene TRBJ1-2; D is unresolved. V was shortened by 1 base and J by 4 bases, with 10 bases between the two germline ends. The CDR3 runs 14 residues. The V gene's germline CDR1 is SGHVS and CDR2 FNYEAQ.

This clone was detected only once. The V call is TRBV18, the J call TRBJ2-2; 8 bases match TRBD2. The ends lost 4 bases at V and 7 bases at J; junction bases unmatched: 8. Germline V CDR1 and CDR2: KGHSH, LQKENI. CDR3 size: 15 residues. The chain's CDR3 is CASSRGLEIDGELFF. As DNA, the CDR3 is TGTGCCAGCTCACGGGGACTAGAAATCGACGGGGAGCTGTTTTTT.

J is TRBJ2-2 and V is TRBV6-5; D remains ambiguous. This CDR3 is 15 amino acids long. The germline V gene has CDR1 MNHEY and CDR2 SVGAGI. V lost 0 bases and J lost 6, with 11 bases in between. The CDR3 sequence: CASSYSSGLAGELFF. The CDR3 DNA reads as TGTGCCAGCAGTTACTCATCTGGCCTGGCCGGGGAGCTGTTTTTT.

The sample holds one count of this clone. The chain employs TRBV6-1 and TRBJ1-5; 7 bases match TRBD1. V shed 5 bases, J shed 2 bases, and the junction held 6 bases outside the gene matches. The CDR3 contains 15 residues. Germline CDR1 and CDR2: MNHNS and SASEGT. The DNA of the CDR3 is TGTGCCAGCAGTTCAGGGGACAGTCGCAATCAGCCCCAGCATTTT. Its protein product is CASSSGDSRNQPQHF.

This clone was found a few times. CDR3 region: CASHRYNSPLHF. In nucleotides, the CDR3 is TGTGCCAGCCATCGCTATAATTCACCCCTCCACTTT. The chain is built from TRBV6-6 and TRBJ1-6; no firm D call. CDR1 and CDR2 (germline): MNHNY, SVGAGI (reference sequence). This CDR3 is 12 amino acids long. V lost 8 bases and J 3 bases, leaving 5 bases between the germline ends.

In regard to this clone: Distinct nucleotide sequences in the sample also encode this CDR3. The gene calls are TRBV5-1 and TRBJ2-2; no definite D call. Germline lookup yields CDR1 SGHRS and CDR2 YFSETQ. The CDR3 is 13 amino acids. Trimming cost V 0 bases and J 3 bases, with 3 bases left between them. The CDR3 nucleotides read TGCGCCAGCAGCTTGGTTGACACCGGGGAGCTGTTTTTT. Protein: CASSLVDTGELFF.